The next 32 T cell receptor beta chains were all read from a single sample in a study of blood T cell repertoires in COVID-19. Sequencing was performed with immunoSEQ multiplex PCR; in TCRdb, only in-frame clones are kept and a portion is missing. Of about 83,000 clones listed, 86% were seen once; the top ten hold approximately 22%. The sample was peripheral blood. These receptors were collected from a woman older than 75 in a cohort sampled during active or convalescent COVID-19.

This clone was seen repeatedly, ten times or more. V usage is TRBV5-6 and J usage is TRBJ2-3; D may be TRBD2 (5 bases). The CDR3 runs 13 residues. V was clipped by 3 bases and J by 6 bases, with 11 bases between them. Germline CDR1 reads SGHDT; CDR2 reads YYEEEE. The CDR3 sequence: CASSWGVEDTQYF. CDR3 coding DNA: TGTGCCAGCAGCTGGGGAGTAGAGGATACGCAGTATTTT.

In nucleotides, the CDR3 is TGTGCCAGCAGTGGACAGATCAACACTGAAGCTTTCTTT. Residues: CASSGQINTEAFF. The J gene is TRBJ1-1, the V gene TRBV2, with D tentatively TRBD1 (5 bases). CDR1 and CDR2 (germline): SNHLY, FYNNEI. The CDR3 runs to 13 residues. Trimming stripped 4 bases from V and 2 bases from J, with 8 bases between.

The J gene is TRBJ1-3, the V gene TRBV30, with 7 bases lining up with TRBD1. This CDR3 region has 15 residues. Looked up from germline, CDR1 is GTSNPN and CDR2 is SVGIG (reference sequence). V dropped 3 bases and J dropped 1; count of bases not matched to a gene: 6. CDR3 DNA sequence: TGTGCCTGGAGCGCAGGGGGTTGGTCTGGAAACACCATATATTTT. Protein: CAWSAGGWSGNTIYF.

The chain has TRBV21-1 and TRBJ2-1; TRBD2 was called by the table and not checked on the DNA. TRBV21-1 is a listed pseudogene. This CDR3 contains 11 residues. CDR3 DNA sequence: TGTGCCAGCAGCACCCTTCTAGGGCAGTTCTTC. Amino acids: CASSTLLGQFF.

The chain uses TRBV5-1 and TRBJ1-1; D not certain. From germline, CDR1 is SGHRS and CDR2 YFSETQ. This CDR3 is built from 16 residues. Trimming pared 0 bases from V and 0 bases from J, leaving 12 bases between. CDR3 in amino acids: CASSLDPQNMNTEAFF. Written as DNA, the CDR3 is TGCGCCAGCAGCTTGGACCCCCAGAACATGAACACTGAAGCTTTCTTT.

The rearrangement joins TRBV28 to TRBJ2-6, with 7 positions matching TRBD1. V was clipped by 4 bases and J by 3 bases; unmatched bases: 3. The CDR3 contains 15 residues. Germline lookup yields CDR1 MDHEN and CDR2 SYDVKM. The CDR3: CASSYHRGGANVLTF. The CDR3 DNA follows: TGTGCCAGCAGTTATCACAGGGGTGGGGCCAACGTCCTGACTTTC.

The rearrangement joins TRBV29-1 to TRBJ2-5; no definite D call. CDR3 length equals 12 residues. Germline V gene lookup returns CDR1 SQVTM and CDR2 ANQGSEA. V lost 2 bases and J lost 5, with 9 bases in between. The CDR3 nucleotides are TGCAGCGTTGAACGGAGTGGGGAGACCCAGTACTTC. Translated: CSVERSGETQYF.

The CDR3 is CASRRDRGYGQPQHF. As DNA, the CDR3 is TGTGCCAGCAGGAGGGACAGGGGGTACGGTCAGCCCCAGCATTTT. The rearrangement links TRBV2 to TRBJ1-5; 11 bases are a match to TRBD1. The junction had 7 bases not matched to a gene; V was cut back by 6 bases and J by 6 bases. Germline CDR1 and CDR2: SNHLY and FYNNEI. The CDR3 is made up of 15 amino acids.

The V call is TRBV14, the J call TRBJ1-4; 7 bases fit TRBD1. The J segment lost 3 bases and the V segment lost 6 bases, leaving 10 bases of the junction unmatched. Germline-derived CDR1 and CDR2 are SGHDN and FVKESK. The CDR3 spans 16 residues. CDR3 sequence (DNA): TGTGCCAGCAGAACTGAGGGGGCCCAGGCTAATGAAAAACTGTTTTTT. It translates to CASRTEGAQANEKLFF.

The V call is TRBV5-6, the J call TRBJ1-2; 8 nucleotides line up with TRBD1. Germline V CDR1 and CDR2: SGHDT, YYEEEE. This CDR3 contains 14 residues. Losses at the gene ends were 4 bases for V and 2 bases for J; bases not matched to a gene: 4. CDR3 loop: CASSRQGQNYGYTF. The CDR3 DNA is TGTGCCAGCAGCCGACAGGGGCAGAACTATGGCTACACCTTC.

This chain links TRBV3-1 (or the pseudogene TRBV3-2) with TRBJ2-3, with 8 bases lining up with TRBD1. The ends lost 4 bases at V and 4 bases at J; junction bases unmatched: 4. The CDR3 is made up of 14 amino acids. Germline loops: CDR1 LGHDT, CDR2 YNNKEL (reference sequence). CDR3 protein: CASSLQGDADTQYF. CDR3 in DNA: TGTGCCAGCAGCCTACAGGGGGACGCAGATACGCAGTATTTT.

The gene calls are TRBV6-5 and TRBJ1-2, with a weak D call TRBD1 (5 bases). V was pared by 6 bases and J by 0 bases, with 14 bases between. Per the germline V gene, CDR1 is MNHEY and CDR2 is SVGAGI. The CDR3 runs to 15 residues. CDR3 sequence: CASRKQAATNYGYTF. Here the CDR3 DNA reads TGTGCCAGCAGAAAACAGGCAGCGACTAACTATGGCTACACCTTC.

V usage is TRBV19 and J usage is TRBJ2-3; 9 bases are a match to TRBD2. The CDR3 spans 15 residues. Germline V CDR1 and CDR2: LNHDA, SQIVND (reference sequence). V lost 3 bases and J lost 5; bases outside the gene matches: 6. CDR3 nucleotides: TGTGCCAGTAGTATGGGTAGCGGGGGACTAGATACGCAGTATTTT. Translating it yields CASSMGSGGLDTQYF.

This clone was observed a handful of times. The CDR3 sequence: CASRDRGRNEKLFF. The DNA for the CDR3 is TGTGCCAGCCGAGACAGGGGCAGGAATGAAAAACTGTTTTTT. The chain combines TRBV27 with TRBJ1-4; 8 bases agree with TRBD1. The CDR3 is 14 residues long. V was pared by 8 bases and J by 5 bases, with 7 bases of the junction left unmatched. Germline V gene lookup returns CDR1 MNHEY and CDR2 SMNVEV (reference sequence).

This chain joins TRBV12-5 and TRBJ2-3, with D unresolved. CDR3 length: 13 amino acids. CDR1 is LGHNT and CDR2 is FRNRAP in the germline V gene. The V end was cut by 1 base, the J end by 3 bases, with 5 bases between. CDR3 sequence: CASGLDSTDTQYF. Here the CDR3 DNA reads TGTGCTAGTGGTTTGGACTCGACAGATACGCAGTATTTT.

The rearrangement joins TRBV7-9 to TRBJ1-2; maybe TRBD1 (5 bases). This CDR3 spans 12 amino acids. V lost 5 bases and J 3 bases, leaving 7 bases between the germline ends. Per the germline V gene, CDR1 is SEHNR and CDR2 is FQNEAQ (reference sequence). The CDR3 loop is CASSRGDYGYTF. Written as DNA, the CDR3 is TGTGCCAGCAGCCGGGGGGACTATGGCTACACCTTC.

This chain uses TRBV5-1 with TRBJ2-7, with D possibly being TRBD2 (7 bases). Germline lookup yields CDR1 SGHRS and CDR2 YFSETQ. This CDR3 comprises 15 residues. With 0 bases removed from V and 0 bases from J, the gap between germline ends came to 10 bases. The CDR3 sequence: CASSLGGGPSYEQYF. The CDR3 DNA is TGCGCCAGCAGCTTGGGGGGGGGCCCCTCCTACGAGCAGTACTTC.

The chain joins TRBV7-9 to TRBJ2-5; a weak D match, TRBD1 (5 bases). Looked up from germline, CDR1 is SEHNR and CDR2 is FQNEAQ (reference sequence). CDR3 length: 14 residues. Trimming removed 5 bases from V and 1 base from J, with 11 bases in between. The CDR3 here is CASSPWGSQETQYF. The CDR3 DNA reads as TGTGCCAGCAGCCCCTGGGGCAGCCAAGAGACCCAGTACTTC.

This rearrangement joins TRBV28 to TRBJ1-5, with a tentative D call TRBD1 (6 bases). CDR3 size: 15 residues. V was cut by 6 bases and J by 3 bases, with 15 bases left in between. Germline V gene lookup returns CDR1 MDHEN and CDR2 SYDVKM. The CDR3, as DNA: TGTGCCAGCAGCTGGGACACAGGAAACAATCAGCCCCAGCATTTT. It is translated as CASSWDTGNNQPQHF.

The chain carries TRBV30 and TRBJ2-1; 7 positions match TRBD2. CDR3 length: 14 residues. Trimming at V came to 5 bases and at J to 1 base, leaving 5 bases not matched to a gene. Looked up from germline, CDR1 is GTSNPN and CDR2 is SVGIG (reference sequence). CDR3 loop: CAWCSGGSYNEQFF. CDR3 nucleotides: TGTGCCTGGTGCTCGGGGGGATCCTACAATGAGCAGTTCTTC.

The rearrangement joins TRBV5-6 to TRBJ2-5, with 7 nucleotides matching TRBD2. CDR1 SGHDT and CDR2 YYEEEE come from the germline V gene. After removal of 4 bases from V and 2 bases from J, the junction contained 2 bases not matched to a gene. The CDR3 extends over 13 amino acids. The CDR3 here is CASSRGEQETQYF. For the CDR3, the DNA is TGTGCCAGCAGCCGGGGGGAGCAAGAGACCCAGTACTTC.

The chain has TRBV5-5 and TRBJ2-1; unclear D gene. This CDR3 comprises 14 residues. V lost 0 bases, J lost 1 base, and 5 bases lay in between. Germline V lookup: CDR1 SGHKS, CDR2 YYEKEE (reference sequence). As DNA, the CDR3 is TGTGCCAGCAGCTTGGCACTATCCTACAATGAGCAGTTCTTC. Residues: CASSLALSYNEQFF.

The chain is built from TRBV29-1 and TRBJ1-1; maybe TRBD1 (5 bases). The CDR3 sequence is 16 residues long. The V gene lost 4 bases and the J gene lost 5 bases, with 23 bases spanning the gap. Per the germline V gene, CDR1 is SQVTM and CDR2 is ANQGSEA. As DNA, the CDR3 is TGCAGCGTTGGGAGGCGGGGAAAGGGGTGGAAAACTGAAGCTTTCTTT. As protein: CSVGRRGKGWKTEAFF.

The chain joins TRBV20-1 to TRBJ2-3, with D perhaps matching TRBD2 (7 bases). This CDR3 is 15 amino acids long. Per germline, CDR1 DFQATT and CDR2 SNEGSKA (reference sequence). The V end lost 3 bases, the J end lost 1 base, and 14 bases lay between the germline ends. The CDR3 sequence: CSASWLGGGTDTQYF. The CDR3 region has the DNA TGCAGTGCTAGTTGGTTAGGGGGGGGCACAGATACGCAGTATTTT.

The chain is built from TRBV5-5 and TRBJ1-3; D is unresolved. The ends were cut back, 4 bases at V and 8 bases at J, with 10 bases in the middle. Germline loops: CDR1 SGHKS, CDR2 YYEKEE (reference sequence). The CDR3 length is 12 residues. This CDR3 is CASSAPGYTIYF. CDR3 coding DNA: TGTGCCAGCAGCGCACCCGGTTACACCATATATTTT.

This clone is a singleton in its sample. This sequence joins TRBV11-2 and TRBJ1-2, with 7 positions matching TRBD1. J lost 8 bases, V lost 5 bases, and 5 bases had no gene match. This CDR3 has 12 residues. Germline V gives CDR1 SGHAT, CDR2 FQNNGV. The CDR3 sequence is CASSQPTGGYTF. Written as DNA, the CDR3 is TGTGCCAGCAGCCAGCCGACAGGGGGCTACACCTTC.

The chain employs TRBV10-2 and TRBJ1-2; 9 nucleotides match TRBD1. The CDR3 loop spans 18 amino acids. V gave up 0 bases and J gave up 1 base; unmatched junction bases: 9. Germline V gives CDR1 WSHSY, CDR2 SAAADI. The CDR3 is CASSESKGQGSGNYGYTF. In nucleotides, the CDR3 is TGCGCCAGCAGTGAGTCGAAAGGACAGGGGAGCGGTAACTATGGCTACACCTTC.

The chain is built from TRBV5-1 and TRBJ2-1, with 10 positions matching TRBD2. Losses at the gene ends were 4 bases for V and 2 bases for J; bases not matched to a gene: 6. CDR1 and CDR2 from the germline V gene are SGHRS and YFSETQ. The CDR3 has 16 residues. CDR3 residues: CASSGDLAGAYNEQFF. CDR3 coding DNA: TGCGCCAGCAGCGGAGACCTAGCGGGAGCCTACAATGAGCAGTTCTTC.

The chain couples TRBV3-1 (or the pseudogene TRBV3-2) to TRBJ2-7; 8 nucleotides align to TRBD1. The CDR3 has 13 amino acids. V trimming: 6 bases; J trimming: 5 bases; junction bases outside the gene matches: 6. Germline V gene lookup returns CDR1 LGHDT and CDR2 YNNKEL (reference sequence). CDR3 loop: CASRIQGADEQYF. CDR3 bases: TGTGCCAGCAGAATTCAGGGGGCTGACGAGCAGTACTTC.

This chain links TRBV5-1 with TRBJ2-3; 7 positions match TRBD1. V dropped 4 bases and J dropped 3; count of bases not matched to a gene: 8. The germline V gene encodes CDR1 SGHRS and CDR2 YFSETQ. The CDR3 extends over 15 amino acids. The CDR3, as DNA: TGCGCCAGCAGCCCCGACAGGGTCGAAACAGATACGCAGTATTTT. This translates into CASSPDRVETDTQYF.

The chain couples TRBV13 to TRBJ2-3, with no clear D. The V and J ends lost 5 bases and 7 bases respectively, with 13 bases between them. The CDR3 has 13 amino acids. Germline V gene sequence: CDR1 PRHDT, CDR2 FYEKMQ (reference sequence). The CDR3 is CASSLSMEHTQYF. As DNA, the CDR3 is TGTGCCAGCAGCCTCTCGATGGAGCATACGCAGTATTTT. Together with reference TRBV13 and TRBJ2-3, the CDR3 gives the full variable domain: AAGVIQSPRHLIKEKRETATLKCYPIPRHDTVYWYQQGPGQDPQFLISFYEKMQSDKGSIPDRFSAQQFSDYHSELNMSSLELGDSALYFCASSLSMEHTQYFGPGTRLTVL.

The chain uses TRBV10-3 and TRBJ1-5; 8 bases agree with TRBD1. The CDR3 spans 15 residues. Looked up from germline, CDR1 is ENHRY and CDR2 is SYGVKD. Trimming took 5 bases from V and 0 from J; bases not matched to a gene: 3. Here the CDR3 DNA reads TGTGCCATCAGTCCCGGGACAGGTAGCAATCAGCCCCAGCATTTT. Amino acids: CAISPGTGSNQPQHF.